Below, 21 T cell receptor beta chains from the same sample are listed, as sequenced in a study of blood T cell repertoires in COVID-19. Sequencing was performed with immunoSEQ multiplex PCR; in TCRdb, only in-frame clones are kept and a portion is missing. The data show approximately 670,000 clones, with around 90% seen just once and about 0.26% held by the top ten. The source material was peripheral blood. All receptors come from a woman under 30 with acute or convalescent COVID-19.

As DNA, the CDR3 is TGCAGCGTTGAGGCTAGCACACCAAACTATGGCTACACCTTC. Its protein product is CSVEASTPNYGYTF. The chain has TRBV29-1 and TRBJ1-2; D gene unclear. CDR1 SQVTM and CDR2 ANQGSEA come from the germline V gene. Trimming removed 3 bases at V and 2 bases at J, with 13 bases between. The length of the CDR3 is 14 residues.

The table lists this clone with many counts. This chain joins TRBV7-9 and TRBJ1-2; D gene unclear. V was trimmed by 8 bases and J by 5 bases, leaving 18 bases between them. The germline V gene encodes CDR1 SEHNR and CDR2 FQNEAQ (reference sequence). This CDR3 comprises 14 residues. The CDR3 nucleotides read TGTGCCAGCGGCAAGACTGAAGATTATTATGGCTACACCTTC. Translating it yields CASGKTEDYYGYTF.

The CDR3 region is CATSAQGSYEQYF. As DNA, the CDR3 is TGTGCCACCAGTGCACAGGGATCCTACGAGCAGTACTTC. V gene TRBV24-1 combines with J gene TRBJ2-7; possible D gene TRBD1, 6 bases. This CDR3 has 13 residues. The V gene lost 5 bases and the J gene lost 1 base, with 8 bases spanning the gap. Germline V gene sequence: CDR1 KGHDR, CDR2 SFDVKD.

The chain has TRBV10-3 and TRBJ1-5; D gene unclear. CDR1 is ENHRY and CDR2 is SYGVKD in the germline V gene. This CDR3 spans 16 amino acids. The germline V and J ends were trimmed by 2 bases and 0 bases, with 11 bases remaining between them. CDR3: CAISENQYYSNQPQHF. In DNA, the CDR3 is TGTGCCATCAGTGAGAATCAGTATTATAGCAATCAGCCCCAGCATTTT.

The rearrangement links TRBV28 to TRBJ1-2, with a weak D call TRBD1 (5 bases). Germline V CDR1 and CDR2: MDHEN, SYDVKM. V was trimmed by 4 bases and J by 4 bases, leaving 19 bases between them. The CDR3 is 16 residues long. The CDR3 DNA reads TGTGCCAGCAGTTCATCCACACACAGGTTTATCTATGGCTACACCTTC. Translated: CASSSSTHRFIYGYTF.

The CDR3 DNA is TGCGCCAGCAGCGAAGACAGGCGAGGCGGTGACATTCAGTACTTC. This gives the protein CASSEDRRGGDIQYF. The chain carries TRBV5-1 and TRBJ2-4; tentatively, D is TRBD1 (6 bases). This CDR3 spans 15 amino acids. V shed 4 bases and J shed 8 bases, with 19 bases lying between them. Germline assignment: CDR1 SGHRS and CDR2 YFSETQ.

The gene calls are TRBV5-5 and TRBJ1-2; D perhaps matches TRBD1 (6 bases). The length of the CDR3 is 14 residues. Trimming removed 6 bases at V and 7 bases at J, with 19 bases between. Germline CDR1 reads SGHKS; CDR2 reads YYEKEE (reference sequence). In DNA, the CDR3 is TGTGCCAGCACCGGACAACAGGGTCTAGTTGGCTACACCTTC. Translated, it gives CASTGQQGLVGYTF.

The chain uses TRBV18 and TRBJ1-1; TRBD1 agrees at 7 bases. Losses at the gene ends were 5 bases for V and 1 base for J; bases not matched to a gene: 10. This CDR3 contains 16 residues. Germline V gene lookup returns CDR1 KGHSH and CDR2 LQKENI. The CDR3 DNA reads TGTGCCAGCTCAGCATTTGGACAGGCCTCGAACACTGAAGCTTTCTTT. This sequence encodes CASSAFGQASNTEAFF.

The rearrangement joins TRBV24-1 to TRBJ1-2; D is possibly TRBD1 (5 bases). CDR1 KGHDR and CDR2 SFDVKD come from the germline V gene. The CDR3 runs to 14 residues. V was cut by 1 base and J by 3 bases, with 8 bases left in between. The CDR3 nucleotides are TGTGCCACCAGTGATTTCCCCAGGGACTATGGCTACACCTTC. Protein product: CATSDFPRDYGYTF.

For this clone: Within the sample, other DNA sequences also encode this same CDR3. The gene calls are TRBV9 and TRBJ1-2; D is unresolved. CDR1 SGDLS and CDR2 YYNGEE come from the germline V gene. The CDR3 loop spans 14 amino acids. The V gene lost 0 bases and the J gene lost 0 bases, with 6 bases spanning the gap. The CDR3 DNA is TGTGCCAGCAGCGTAGTCGGGGCTAACTATGGCTACACCTTC. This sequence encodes CASSVVGANYGYTF. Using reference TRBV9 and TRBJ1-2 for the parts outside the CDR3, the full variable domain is DSGVTQTPKHLITATGQRVTLRCSPRSGDLSVYWYQQSLDQGLQFLIQYYNGEERAKGNILERFSAQQFPDLHSELNLSSLELGDSALYFCASSVVGANYGYTFGSGTRLTVV.

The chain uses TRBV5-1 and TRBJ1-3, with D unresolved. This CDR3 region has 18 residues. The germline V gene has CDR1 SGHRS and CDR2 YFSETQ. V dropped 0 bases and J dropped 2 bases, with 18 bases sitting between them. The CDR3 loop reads CASSLDSLPGQPGNTIYF. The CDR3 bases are TGCGCCAGCAGCTTGGACTCCCTACCTGGGCAGCCTGGAAACACCATATATTTT.

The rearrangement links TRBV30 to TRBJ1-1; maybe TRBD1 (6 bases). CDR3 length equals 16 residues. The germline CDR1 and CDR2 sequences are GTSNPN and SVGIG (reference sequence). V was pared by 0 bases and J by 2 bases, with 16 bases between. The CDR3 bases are TGTGCCTGGAGTGTACGGGGTTTAGGGGGTAACACTGAAGCTTTCTTT. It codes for CAWSVRGLGGNTEAFF. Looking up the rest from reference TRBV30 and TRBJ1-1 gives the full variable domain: SQTIHQWPATLVQPVGSPLSLECTVEGTSNPNLYWYRQAAGRGLQLLFYSVGIGQISSEVPQNLSASRPQDRQFILSSKKLLLSDSGFYLCAWSVRGLGGNTEAFFGQGTRLTVV.

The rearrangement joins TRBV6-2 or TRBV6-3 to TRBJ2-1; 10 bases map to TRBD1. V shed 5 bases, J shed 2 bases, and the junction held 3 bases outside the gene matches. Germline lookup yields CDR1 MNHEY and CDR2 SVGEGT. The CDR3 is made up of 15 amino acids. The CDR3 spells CASSGTGEAYNEQFF. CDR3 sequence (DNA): TGTGCCAGCAGTGGGACAGGGGAGGCCTACAATGAGCAGTTCTTC.

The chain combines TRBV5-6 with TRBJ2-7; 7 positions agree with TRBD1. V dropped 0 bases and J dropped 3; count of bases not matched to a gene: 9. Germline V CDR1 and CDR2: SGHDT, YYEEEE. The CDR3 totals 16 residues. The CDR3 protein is CASSLEFRDSDYEQYF. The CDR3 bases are TGTGCCAGCAGCTTGGAATTTCGGGACAGCGACTACGAGCAGTACTTC.

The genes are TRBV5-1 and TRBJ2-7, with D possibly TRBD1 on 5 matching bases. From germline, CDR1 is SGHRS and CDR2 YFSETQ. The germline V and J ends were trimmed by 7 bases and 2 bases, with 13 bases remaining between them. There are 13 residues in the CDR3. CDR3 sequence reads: CASRATDAYEQYF. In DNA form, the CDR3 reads TGCGCCAGCCGGGCGACAGATGCCTACGAGCAGTACTTC.

The CDR3 sequence is CASSYPGWGPTYNSPLHF. For the CDR3, the DNA is TGTGCCAGCAGTTACCCCGGTTGGGGGCCGACCTATAATTCACCCCTCCACTTT. The V call is TRBV6-2 or TRBV6-3, the J call TRBJ1-6; maybe TRBD1 (6 bases). From germline, CDR1 is MNHEY and CDR2 SVGEGT. This CDR3 is built from 18 residues. The V end was cut by 2 bases, the J end by 2 bases, with 16 bases between.

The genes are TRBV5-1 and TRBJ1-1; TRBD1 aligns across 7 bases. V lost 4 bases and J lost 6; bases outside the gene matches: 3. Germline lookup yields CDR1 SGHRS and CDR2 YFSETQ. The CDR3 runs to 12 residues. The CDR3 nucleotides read TGCGCCAGCAGCGTGACAGGGTCTGAAGCTTTCTTT. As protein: CASSVTGSEAFF.

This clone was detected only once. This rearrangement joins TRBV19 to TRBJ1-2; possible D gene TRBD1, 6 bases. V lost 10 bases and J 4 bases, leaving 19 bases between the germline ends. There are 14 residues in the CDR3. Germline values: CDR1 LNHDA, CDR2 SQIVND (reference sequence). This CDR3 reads CATHSGEGPYGYTF. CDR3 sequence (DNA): TGTGCCACCCACTCAGGGGAGGGTCCCTATGGCTACACCTTC.

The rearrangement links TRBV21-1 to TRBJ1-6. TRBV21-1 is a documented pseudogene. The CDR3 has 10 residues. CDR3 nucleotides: TGTGCCAGCTGCGTATCACCCCTCCACTTT. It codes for CASCVSPLHF.

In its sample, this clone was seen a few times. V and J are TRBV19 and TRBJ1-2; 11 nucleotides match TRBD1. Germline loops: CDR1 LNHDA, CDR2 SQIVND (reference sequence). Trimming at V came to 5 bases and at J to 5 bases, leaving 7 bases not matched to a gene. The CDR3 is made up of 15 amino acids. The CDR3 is CASSGGQGDLYGYTF. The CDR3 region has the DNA TGTGCCAGTAGTGGGGGACAGGGGGACCTGTATGGCTACACCTTC.

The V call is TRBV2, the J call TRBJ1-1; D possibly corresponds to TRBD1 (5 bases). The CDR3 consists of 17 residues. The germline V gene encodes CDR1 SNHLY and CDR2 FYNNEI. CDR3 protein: CALDRARRGVGDTEAFF. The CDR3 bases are TGTGCTCTGGATCGCGCCCGTCGGGGGGTGGGGGACACTGAAGCTTTCTTT.